This TCR beta chain was captured by sequencing in a study of cytomegalovirus exposure and HLA in healthy donors. Study context: As released early, the data held 70 million to 100 million unique TCRs from HLA-typed donors. Study-wide findings and caveats: Later on, an analysis showed TCR association rates differing by HLA locus, with DRB1 the most and HLA-C the fewest. When presence/absence was analysed, sequencing depth was taken to be roughly uniform across donors.

With 60 Vbeta and 13 Jbeta primers, the PCR was carried out. Method: immunoSEQ multiplex PCR; TCRdb's copy keeps in-frame clones and lacks some. The repertoire holds 100,000 or so clones, with roughly 13% as singletons. Everyone who donated was a healthy bone marrow donor. Per germline, CDR1 GTSNPN and CDR2 SVGIG (reference sequence). This CDR3 comprises 14 residues. With 3 bases clipped from V and 4 bases from J, the junction kept 6 bases outside the gene matches. A note on this clone: Antigen specificity is unknown.

The sequenced sample consisted of PBMCs. The chain joins TRBV30 to TRBJ2-4, with 7 nucleotides matching TRBD2. The TCR originated in a man in his forties in good health and CMV-seropositive. CDR3 residues: CAWSTGREKNIQYF. Written as DNA, the CDR3 is TGTGCCTGGAGCACGGGGCGGGAGAAAAACATTCAGTACTTC. Supplemented by reference TRBV30 and TRBJ2-4, the full variable domain reads SQTIHQWPATLVQPVGSPLSLECTVEGTSNPNLYWYRQAAGRGLQLLFYSVGIGQISSEVPQNLSASRPQDRQFILSSKKLLLSDSGFYLCAWSTGREKNIQYFGAGTRLSVL.